This T cell receptor (beta chain) was recovered during a study of cytomegalovirus exposure and HLA in healthy donors. Study overall: Unique TCRs from HLA-typed donors, 85 million to 100 million of them, were held in an early data release. General observations from the study: In a later analysis, a missense DCLRE1C variant was linked to TCR beta V- and J-gene trimming. The authors later found HLA-associated TCR beta chains more clonally expanded than equally common others.

Germline trimming cut 1 base from V and 7 bases from J; bases unmatched to any gene: 5. This CDR3 is built from 16 residues. The V gene's germline CDR1 is SEHNR and CDR2 FQNEAQ (reference sequence). With respect to this clone: The antigen is undetermined.

Primers: 60 Vbeta forward and 13 Jbeta reverse. Measured with immunoSEQ multiplex PCR; TCRdb has only the in-frame clones, and not every one. The profile shows 200,000 to 250,000 clones, over 70% of them singletons. The sample consisted of PBMCs. The V and J genes are TRBV7-9 and TRBJ2-2; 11 bases are a match to TRBD1. This sequence was found in a woman aged 55-75 years in good health and CMV-seropositive. The CDR3 nucleotides are TGTGCCAGCAGCTTAGAGGGACAGGGGGTCGGCGGGGAGCTGTTTTTT. This gives the protein CASSLEGQGVGGELFF.